This passage covers 9 T cell receptor beta chains from one sample sequenced in a study of identical twins. MiXCR, run by TCRdb on the 5' RACE reads, gives a single entry per CDR3 protein. The sample has around 220,000 distinct CDR3 sequences, roughly 13% seen once; the top ten hold approximately 10%. Sequences were obtained from memory (CD45RO+) T cells sorted from blood. Every receptor here comes from a woman aged 18-35 years in good health.

This clonotype appeared many times. V usage is TRBV12-3 or TRBV12-4 and J usage is TRBJ2-1; 10 positions match TRBD2. The CDR3 has 15 residues. Germline trimming cut 1 base from V and 9 bases from J; bases unmatched to any gene: 6. The CDR3 region is CASSLGGLAGVEQFF. CDR3 coding DNA: TGTGCCAGCAGTTTAGGTGGTCTAGCGGGAGTTGAGCAGTTCTTC.

This clonotype has just a few counts. V gene TRBV29-1 combines with J gene TRBJ1-1; tentative D call: TRBD1 (5 bases). This CDR3 contains 11 residues. CDR1 and CDR2 (germline): SQVTM, ANQGSEA. The V and J ends lost 4 bases and 5 bases respectively, with 8 bases between them. CDR3 bases: TGCAGCGTTGTAGAGGGGACTGAAGCTTTCTTT. Translation gives CSVVEGTEAFF.

This rearrangement joins TRBV6-5 to TRBJ2-7; D might be TRBD1 (5 bases). V was cut by 0 bases and J by 4 bases, with 25 bases left in between. The CDR3 has 19 amino acids. Per the germline V gene, CDR1 is MNHEY and CDR2 is SVGAGI. The CDR3 loop is CASSYSSGWGSADYYEQYF. CDR3 coding DNA: TGTGCCAGCAGTTACTCGAGTGGTTGGGGCAGCGCCGATTATTACGAGCAGTACTTC.

This clonotype was detected ten times or more. This rearrangement joins TRBV5-1 to TRBJ2-3, with D tentatively TRBD1 (6 bases). The V end lost 3 bases, the J end lost 5 bases, and 22 bases lay between the germline ends. Germline V gives CDR1 SGHRS, CDR2 YFSETQ. The CDR3 runs 17 residues. The CDR3 here is CASSSSRGGQFVDTQYF. The CDR3 DNA follows: TGCGCCAGCAGCTCGTCCCGTGGGGGCCAGTTTGTAGATACGCAGTATTTT.

This clonotype was counted a few times. DNA for the CDR3: TGTGCCAGCAGTTTACCGGCTTACACTGAAGCTTTCTTT. It encodes CASSLPAYTEAFF. The gene calls are TRBV28 and TRBJ1-1; no clear D gene. The CDR3 spans 13 residues. The germline V gene has CDR1 MDHEN and CDR2 SYDVKM. Trimming shortened V by 2 bases and J by 3 bases, and 7 bases separated the two germline ends. The full variable domain, rest sourced from reference TRBV28 and TRBJ1-1, is DVKVTQSSRYLVKRTGEKVFLECVQDMDHENMFWYRQDPGLGLRLIYFSYDVKMKEKGDIPEGYSVSREKKERFSLILESASTNQTSMYLCASSLPAYTEAFFGQGTRLTVV.

The genes are TRBV6-1 and TRBJ1-2; 9 bases line up with TRBD1. Germline CDR1 reads MNHNS; CDR2 reads SASEGT. The CDR3 runs 16 residues. Germline trimming cut 6 bases from V and 3 bases from J; bases unmatched to any gene: 11. DNA of the CDR3: TGTGCCAGCAGGGCTCAACGGACAGGGGTAGACTATGGCTACACCTTC. Amino acids: CASRAQRTGVDYGYTF.

This clonotype was observed many times. Written as DNA, the CDR3 is TGTGCCGTGAAGTCACCTGGCACAGATACGCAGTATTTT. This encodes CAVKSPGTDTQYF. The rearrangement uses TRBV2 and TRBJ2-3; D remains ambiguous. The CDR3 is 13 amino acids. Germline CDR1 is SNHLY and CDR2 is FYNNEI. V lost 11 bases to trimming and J lost 1 base, with 13 bases between them.

This clonotype was recorded a few times. The chain recombines TRBV28 with TRBJ2-7; 8 nucleotides match TRBD2. The germline V gene encodes CDR1 MDHEN and CDR2 SYDVKM. This CDR3 comprises 17 residues. Germline trimming cut 5 bases from V and 3 bases from J; bases unmatched to any gene: 15. Written as DNA, the CDR3 is TGTGCCAGCAGTCCCAACCCACGAGTAGCGGGAAACTACGAGCAGTACTTC. Its protein is CASSPNPRVAGNYEQYF. Supplemented by reference TRBV28 and TRBJ2-7, the full variable domain reads DVKVTQSSRYLVKRTGEKVFLECVQDMDHENMFWYRQDPGLGLRLIYFSYDVKMKEKGDIPEGYSVSREKKERFSLILESASTNQTSMYLCASSPNPRVAGNYEQYFGPGTRLTVT.

The V gene is TRBV29-1, the J gene TRBJ2-7, with 14 bases lining up with TRBD2. V was clipped by 7 bases and J by 5 bases; unmatched bases: 4. The germline CDR1 and CDR2 sequences are SQVTM and ANQGSEA. This CDR3 contains 13 residues. The CDR3 sequence: CSGRTSGRNEQYF. The CDR3 nucleotides are TGCAGCGGCCGGACTAGCGGGAGGAACGAGCAGTACTTC.